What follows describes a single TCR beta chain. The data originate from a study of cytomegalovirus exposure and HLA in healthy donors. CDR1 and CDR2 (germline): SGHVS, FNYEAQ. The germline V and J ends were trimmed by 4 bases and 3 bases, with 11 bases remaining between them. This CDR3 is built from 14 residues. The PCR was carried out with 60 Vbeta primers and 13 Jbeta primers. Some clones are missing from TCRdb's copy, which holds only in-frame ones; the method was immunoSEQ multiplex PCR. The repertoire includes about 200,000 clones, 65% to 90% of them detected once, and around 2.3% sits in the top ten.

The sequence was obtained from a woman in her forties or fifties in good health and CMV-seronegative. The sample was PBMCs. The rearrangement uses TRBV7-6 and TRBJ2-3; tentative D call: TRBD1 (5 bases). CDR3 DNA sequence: TGTGCCAGCAGCTCCCGCCAGGGAACAGATACGCAGTATTTT. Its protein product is CASSSRQGTDTQYF. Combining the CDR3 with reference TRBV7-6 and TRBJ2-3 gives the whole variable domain GAGVSQSPRYKVTKRGQDVALRCDPISGHVSLYWYRQALGQGPEFLTYFNYEAQQDKSGLPNDRFSAERPEGSISTLTIQRTEQRDSAMYRCASSSRQGTDTQYFGPGTRLTVL.